This passage covers 22 T cell receptor beta chains from one sample sequenced in a study of T-cell memory formation after mild COVID-19. TCRdb processed the 5' RACE reads anew with MiXCR; each CDR3 protein has one entry. The table shows about 400,000 distinct CDR3 sequences, with more than 15% occurring only once. The sequencing sample was made of PBMCs or a T cell subset sorted from them (not recorded which). The origin of the receptors is a man between 18 and 35 years old who had mild COVID-19 (a few samples of this study predate the infection). Cell type and time point are not known.

Only a few counts were recorded for this clonotype. In nucleotides, the CDR3 is TGCAGTGCTCTCCCTTTGGCTAGCAGGAACAATGAGCAGTTCTTC. Translated, it gives CSALPLASRNNEQFF. V is TRBV20-1 and J is TRBJ2-1; TRBD2 is a possible D gene (5 bases). The germline V gene has CDR1 DFQATT and CDR2 SNEGSKA (reference sequence). Trimming removed 5 bases at V and 5 bases at J, with 19 bases between. The CDR3 covers 15 residues.

The V gene is TRBV24-1, the J gene TRBJ2-1; 7 bases agree with TRBD1. The junction had 1 base not matched to a gene; V was cut back by 4 bases and J by 5 bases. The CDR3 contains 13 residues. Germline V gene lookup returns CDR1 KGHDR and CDR2 SFDVKD. CDR3 bases: TGTGCCACCAGTGACGGGACAGACAATGAGCAGTTCTTC. As protein: CATSDGTDNEQFF.

The chain carries TRBV7-9 and TRBJ2-7; unclear D gene. The germline V gene encodes CDR1 SEHNR and CDR2 FQNEAQ (reference sequence). This CDR3 contains 12 residues. The V end lost 3 bases, the J end lost 4 bases, and 7 bases lay between the germline ends. The CDR3 spells CASSFGVYEQYV. Written as DNA, the CDR3 is TGTGCCAGCAGCTTTGGGGTATACGAGCAGTACGTC.

This chain uses TRBV4-3 with TRBJ1-5; maybe TRBD1 (5 bases). V lost 1 base to trimming and J lost 7 bases, with 20 bases between them. The germline gives CDR1 LGHNA, CDR2 YSLEER. There are 17 residues in the CDR3. The CDR3 reads CASSQARVGGAEQPQHF. CDR3 nucleotides: TGCGCCAGCAGCCAAGCACGGGTAGGAGGGGCTGAACAGCCCCAGCATTTT.

The rearrangement joins TRBV20-1 to TRBJ1-2; D unresolved. The germline V and J ends were trimmed by 8 bases and 7 bases, with 5 bases remaining between them. The CDR3 contains 8 residues. CDR1 and CDR2 (germline): DFQATT, SNEGSKA (reference sequence). The CDR3 reads CSSGGYTF. CDR3 sequence (DNA): TGCAGTTCCGGTGGCTACACCTTC.

The J gene is TRBJ2-5, the V gene TRBV5-1, with D unresolved. Germline values: CDR1 SGHRS, CDR2 YFSETQ. The ends were cut back, 3 bases at V and 1 base at J, with 7 bases in the middle. CDR3 size: 13 residues. In DNA form, the CDR3 reads TGCGCCAGCAGCTCCGAGATCCAAGAGACCCAGTACTTC. Protein sequence: CASSSEIQETQYF.

This clonotype was counted only a few times. This chain uses TRBV6-2 or TRBV6-3 with TRBJ1-4; D gene uncertain. Trimming shortened V by 0 bases and J by 7 bases, and 9 bases separated the two germline ends. The CDR3 loop spans 14 amino acids. Germline-derived CDR1 and CDR2 are MNHEY and SVGEGT. The CDR3 region is CASSYSGTGEKLFF. The CDR3, as DNA: TGTGCCAGCAGTTACTCCGGTACGGGTGAAAAACTGTTTTTT.

The chain recombines TRBV5-4 with TRBJ2-5, with 10 bases fitting TRBD1. The CDR3 is made up of 16 amino acids. The V segment lost 4 bases and the J segment 2 bases; nucleotides outside the gene matches: 8. CDR1 SGHNT and CDR2 YYREEE come from the germline V gene (reference sequence). The CDR3 DNA sequence: TGTGCCAGCAGCCCTGGGACAGGGGAGATGCAAGAGACCCAGTACTTC. Translated, it gives CASSPGTGEMQETQYF.

V and J are TRBV6-1 and TRBJ2-1; D might be TRBD1 or TRBD2, each matching 6 bases. The CDR3 length is 15 residues. Germline CDR1 is MNHNS and CDR2 is SASEGT. V was trimmed by 3 bases and J by 7 bases, leaving 16 bases between them. CDR3 sequence: CASSDPGASGNEQFF. CDR3 bases: TGTGCCAGCAGTGACCCGGGGGCATCTGGAAATGAGCAGTTCTTC.

This chain uses TRBV6-1 with TRBJ1-5; no definite D call. This CDR3 spans 14 amino acids. Germline CDR1 is MNHNS and CDR2 is SASEGT. V gave up 6 bases and J gave up 0 bases, with 9 bases separating them. The chain's CDR3 is CASRAAYSNQPQHF. The CDR3 DNA follows: TGTGCCAGCAGGGCGGCTTATAGCAATCAGCCCCAGCATTTT.

This clonotype was detected a few times. The chain employs TRBV5-1 and TRBJ1-6; no clear D gene. Trimming removed 4 bases at V and 7 bases at J, with 15 bases between. This CDR3 region has 15 residues. Germline loops: CDR1 SGHRS, CDR2 YFSETQ. The CDR3, as DNA: TGCGCCAGCAGCGCACGGGAAACGGTGAATTCACCCCTCCACTTT. Translating gives CASSARETVNSPLHF.

This clonotype was observed a single time. The chain uses TRBV24-1 and TRBJ2-7; D is tentatively TRBD1 or TRBD2 (5 bases each). There are 12 residues in the CDR3. V was clipped by 3 bases and J by 6 bases, with 8 bases between them. The germline V gene encodes CDR1 KGHDR and CDR2 SFDVKD. CDR3 sequence: CATSDPGTEQYV. The CDR3 DNA reads TGTGCCACCAGTGATCCAGGGACCGAGCAGTACGTC.

This chain uses TRBV6-2 or TRBV6-3 with TRBJ1-1, with a possible D match to TRBD1 (5 bases). This CDR3 spans 13 amino acids. Germline V gene data show CDR1 as MNHEY and CDR2 as SVGEGT. Trimming took off 7 bases at V and 7 bases at J, with 16 bases between the two ends. CDR3 sequence: CASTYGVRVEAFF. CDR3 nucleotide sequence: TGTGCCAGCACCTACGGGGTCAGGGTTGAAGCTTTCTTT.

This clonotype has only a few counts. The chain carries TRBV20-1 and TRBJ2-3; 8 bases agree with TRBD2. V lost 0 bases, J lost 12 bases, and 8 bases stayed unmatched. Germline CDR1 reads DFQATT; CDR2 reads SNEGSKA (reference sequence). The CDR3 runs to 13 residues. The CDR3 protein is CSARDGSGGRQYF. The CDR3, as DNA: TGCAGTGCTAGAGATGGGAGCGGGGGTCGTCAGTATTTT.

The chain has TRBV12-3 or TRBV12-4 and TRBJ2-2; no firm D call. Trimming pared 10 bases from V and 4 bases from J, leaving 22 bases between. The CDR3 spans 16 residues. CDR3 DNA sequence: TGTGCCACCAAACCGTATTCACAGCCGGGCACCGGGGAGCTGTTTTTT. It encodes CATKPYSQPGTGELFF.

This clonotype came up a few times. The V gene is TRBV7-6, the J gene TRBJ2-5, with 10 bases identical to TRBD2. This CDR3 has 15 residues. Losses at the gene ends were 4 bases for V and 3 bases for J; bases not matched to a gene: 5. Per germline, CDR1 SGHVS and CDR2 FNYEAQ. The CDR3 loop is CASSSIAGGKETQYF. The CDR3 DNA sequence: TGTGCCAGCAGCTCGATAGCGGGGGGCAAAGAGACCCAGTACTTC.

The DNA for the CDR3 is TGTGCCAGCACCCCATATATAACGGTCTACACCTTC. Its translation: CASTPYITVYTF. The V gene is TRBV7-9, the J gene TRBJ1-2; D gene unclear. Trimming left V 7 bases short and J 10 bases short, with 16 bases between. Germline CDR1 is SEHNR and CDR2 is FQNEAQ (reference sequence). CDR3 length: 12 amino acids. Complete variable domain (other parts from reference TRBV7-9 and TRBJ1-2): DTGVSQNPRHKITKRGQNVTFRCDPISEHNRLYWYRQTLGQGPEFLTYFQNEAQLEKSRLLSDRFSAERPKGSFSTLEIQRTEQGDSAMYLCASTPYITVYTFGSGTRLTVV.

This clonotype was observed a few times. CDR3 bases: TGTGCCAGCAGCCAAGATACGGGCCGTGAAGCTTTCTTT. Its translation is CASSQDTGREAFF. This chain links TRBV14 with TRBJ1-1; D is uncertain. Looked up from germline, CDR1 is SGHDN and CDR2 is FVKESK. V lost 0 bases, J lost 7 bases, and 9 bases lay in between. There are 13 residues in the CDR3. The variable domain in full, with the rest retrieved from reference TRBV14 and TRBJ1-1, is EAGVTQFPSHSVIEKGQTVTLRCDPISGHDNLYWYRRVMGKEIKFLLHFVKESKQDESGMPNNRFLAERTGGTYSTLKVQPAELEDSGVYFCASSQDTGREAFFGQGTRLTVV.

This clonotype was detected a few times. V gene TRBV7-2 combines with J gene TRBJ1-3, with unresolved D. Germline assignment: CDR1 SGHTA and CDR2 FQGNSA. The CDR3 is 13 amino acids. V was cut by 8 bases and J by 1 base, with 9 bases left in between. CDR3 residues: CASLFGSGNTIYF. As DNA, the CDR3 is TGTGCCAGCCTCTTTGGGTCTGGAAACACCATATATTTT.

Comments on this clonotype: One end of the junction fails to match germline, which may point to a read error. The rearrangement uses TRBV4-3 and TRBJ2-3, with TRBD2 matching 8 bases. CDR3 length: 16 residues. CDR1 and CDR2 (germline): LGHNA, YSLEER. The CDR3 protein is CARSPGLADYTDTQYF. The CDR3 coding sequence is TGCGCCAGAAGCCCCGGACTAGCAGATTACACAGATACGCAGTATTTT.

This sequence joins TRBV4-1 and TRBJ1-2, with 10 bases fitting TRBD1. Germline V lookup: CDR1 MGHRA, CDR2 YSYEKL. The V segment lost 4 bases and the J segment 1 base; nucleotides outside the gene matches: 6. The CDR3 is 16 residues long. This CDR3 is CASSRPGQGNNYGYTF. For the CDR3, the DNA is TGCGCCAGCAGCCGACCGGGACAGGGGAATAACTATGGCTACACCTTC.

This clonotype has a count of ten or more. V usage is TRBV18 and J usage is TRBJ1-5; D gene ambiguous. Germline-derived CDR1 and CDR2 are KGHSH and LQKENI. The CDR3 is made up of 14 amino acids. Deletions cut 3 bases from V and 0 bases from J, with 6 bases between. CDR3 region: CASSPEYSNQPQHF. CDR3 in DNA: TGTGCCAGCTCACCCGAATATAGCAATCAGCCCCAGCATTTT.